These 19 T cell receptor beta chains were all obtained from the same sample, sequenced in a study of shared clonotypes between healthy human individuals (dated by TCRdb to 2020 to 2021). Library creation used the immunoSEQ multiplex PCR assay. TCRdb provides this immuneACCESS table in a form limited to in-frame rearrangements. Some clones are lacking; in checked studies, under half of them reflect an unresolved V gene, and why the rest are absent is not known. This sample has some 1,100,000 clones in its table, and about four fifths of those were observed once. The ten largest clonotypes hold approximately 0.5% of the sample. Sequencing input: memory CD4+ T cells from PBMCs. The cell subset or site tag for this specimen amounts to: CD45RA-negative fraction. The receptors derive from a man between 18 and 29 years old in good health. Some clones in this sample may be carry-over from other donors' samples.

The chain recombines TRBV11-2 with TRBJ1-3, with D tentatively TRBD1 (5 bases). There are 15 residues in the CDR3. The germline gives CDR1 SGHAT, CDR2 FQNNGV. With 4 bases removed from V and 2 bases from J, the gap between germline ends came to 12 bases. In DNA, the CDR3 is TGTGCCAGCAGCTCCCCGGGGGGGGCTGGAAACACCATATATTTT. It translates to CASSSPGGAGNTIYF.

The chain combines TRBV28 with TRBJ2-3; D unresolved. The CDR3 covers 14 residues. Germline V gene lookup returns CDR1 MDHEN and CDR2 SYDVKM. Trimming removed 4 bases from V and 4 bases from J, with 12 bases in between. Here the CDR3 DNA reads TGTGCCAGCAGTTCCGCCGGGCCTGCAGATACGCAGTATTTT. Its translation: CASSSAGPADTQYF.

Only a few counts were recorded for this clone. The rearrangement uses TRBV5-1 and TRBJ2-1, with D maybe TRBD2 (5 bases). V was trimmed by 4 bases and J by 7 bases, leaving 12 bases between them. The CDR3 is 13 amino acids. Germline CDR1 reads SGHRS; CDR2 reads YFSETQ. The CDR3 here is CASSPDPGNEQFF. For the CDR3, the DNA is TGCGCCAGCAGCCCAGACCCGGGGAATGAGCAGTTCTTC.

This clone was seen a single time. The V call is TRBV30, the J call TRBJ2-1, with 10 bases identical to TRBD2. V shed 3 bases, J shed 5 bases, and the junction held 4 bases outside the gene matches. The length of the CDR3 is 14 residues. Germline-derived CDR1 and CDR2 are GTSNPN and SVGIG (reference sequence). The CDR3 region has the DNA TGTGCCTGGAGCGGACTAGCGGTGAACAATGAGCAGTTCTTC. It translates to CAWSGLAVNNEQFF.

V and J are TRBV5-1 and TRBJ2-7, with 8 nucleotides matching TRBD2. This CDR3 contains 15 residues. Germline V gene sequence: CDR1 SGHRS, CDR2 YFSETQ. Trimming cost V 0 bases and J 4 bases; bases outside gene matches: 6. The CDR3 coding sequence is TGCGCCAGCAGCTTGGTAGTAGCGGGAAGGTACGAGCAGTACTTC. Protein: CASSLVVAGRYEQYF.

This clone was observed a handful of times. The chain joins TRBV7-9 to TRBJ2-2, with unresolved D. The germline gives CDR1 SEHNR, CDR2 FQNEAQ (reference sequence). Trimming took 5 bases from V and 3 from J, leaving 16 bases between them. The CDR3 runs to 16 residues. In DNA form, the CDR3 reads TGTGCCAGCAGCCCGGCGCGCCTTTTCGACACCGGGGAGCTGTTTTTT. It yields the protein CASSPARLFDTGELFF.

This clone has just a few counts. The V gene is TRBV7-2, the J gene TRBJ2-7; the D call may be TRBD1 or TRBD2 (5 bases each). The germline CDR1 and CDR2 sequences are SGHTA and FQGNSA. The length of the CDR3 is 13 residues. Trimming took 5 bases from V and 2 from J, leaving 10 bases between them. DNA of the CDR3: TGTGCCAGCAGCCCCCGGGGCGCCTACGAGCAGTACTTC. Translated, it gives CASSPRGAYEQYF.

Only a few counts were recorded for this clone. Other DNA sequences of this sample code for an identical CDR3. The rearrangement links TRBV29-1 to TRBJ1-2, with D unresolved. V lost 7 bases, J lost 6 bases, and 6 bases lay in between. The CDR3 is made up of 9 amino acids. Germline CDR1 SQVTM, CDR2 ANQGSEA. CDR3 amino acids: CSATDGYTF. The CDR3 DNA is TGCAGCGCCACAGATGGCTACACCTTC.

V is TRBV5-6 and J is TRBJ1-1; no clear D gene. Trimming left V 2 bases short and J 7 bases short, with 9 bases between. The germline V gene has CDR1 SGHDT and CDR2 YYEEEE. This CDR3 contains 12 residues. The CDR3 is CASSFGRDEAFF. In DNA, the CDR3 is TGTGCCAGCAGCTTCGGACGGGATGAAGCTTTCTTT.

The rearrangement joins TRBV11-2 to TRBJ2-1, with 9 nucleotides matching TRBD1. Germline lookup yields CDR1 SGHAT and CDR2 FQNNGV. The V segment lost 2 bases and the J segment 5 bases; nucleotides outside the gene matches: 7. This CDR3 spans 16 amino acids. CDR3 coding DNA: TGTGCCAGCAGCTTAAACCGGGACAGGGCCCACAATGAGCAGTTCTTC. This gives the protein CASSLNRDRAHNEQFF.

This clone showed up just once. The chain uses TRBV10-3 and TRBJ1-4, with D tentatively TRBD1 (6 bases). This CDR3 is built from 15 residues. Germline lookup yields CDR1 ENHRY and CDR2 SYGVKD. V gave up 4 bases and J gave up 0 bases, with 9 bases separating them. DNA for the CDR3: TGTGCCATCAGTGCCTACAGGGCAACTAATGAAAAACTGTTTTTT. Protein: CAISAYRATNEKLFF.

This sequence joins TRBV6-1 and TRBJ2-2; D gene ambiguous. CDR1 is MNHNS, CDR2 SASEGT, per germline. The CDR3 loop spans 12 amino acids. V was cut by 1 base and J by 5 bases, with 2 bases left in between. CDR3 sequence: CASSEVTGELFF. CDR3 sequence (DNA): TGTGCCAGCAGTGAAGTTACCGGGGAGCTGTTTTTT.

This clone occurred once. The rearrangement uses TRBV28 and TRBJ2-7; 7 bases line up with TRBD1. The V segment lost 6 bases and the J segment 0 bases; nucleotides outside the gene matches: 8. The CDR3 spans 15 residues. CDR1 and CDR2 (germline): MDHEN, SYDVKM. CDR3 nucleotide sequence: TGTGCCAGCAGACAGGGGCCGCTGACCTCCTACGAGCAGTACTTC. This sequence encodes CASRQGPLTSYEQYF.

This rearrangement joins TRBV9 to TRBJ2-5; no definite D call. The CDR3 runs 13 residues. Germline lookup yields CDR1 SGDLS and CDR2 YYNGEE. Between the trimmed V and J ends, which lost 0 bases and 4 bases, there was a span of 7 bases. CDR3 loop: CASSVGWVETQYF. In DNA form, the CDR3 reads TGTGCCAGCAGCGTAGGATGGGTAGAGACCCAGTACTTC. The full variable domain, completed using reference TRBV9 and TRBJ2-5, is DSGVTQTPKHLITATGQRVTLRCSPRSGDLSVYWYQQSLDQGLQFLIQYYNGEERAKGNILERFSAQQFPDLHSELNLSSLELGDSALYFCASSVGWVETQYFGPGTRLLVL.

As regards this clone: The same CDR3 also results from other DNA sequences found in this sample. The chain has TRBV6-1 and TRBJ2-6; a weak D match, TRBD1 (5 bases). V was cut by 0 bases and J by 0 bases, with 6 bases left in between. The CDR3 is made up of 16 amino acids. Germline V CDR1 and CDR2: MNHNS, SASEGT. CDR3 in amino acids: CASSEARGSGANVLTF. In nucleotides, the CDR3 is TGTGCCAGCAGTGAAGCTAGGGGCTCTGGGGCCAACGTCCTGACTTTC.

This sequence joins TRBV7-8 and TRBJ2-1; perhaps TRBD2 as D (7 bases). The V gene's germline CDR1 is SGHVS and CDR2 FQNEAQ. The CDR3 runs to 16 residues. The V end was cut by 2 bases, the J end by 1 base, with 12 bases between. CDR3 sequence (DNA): TGTGCCAGCAGCTTACTTGCGGGGGCGTCCTACAATGAGCAGTTCTTC. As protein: CASSLLAGASYNEQFF.

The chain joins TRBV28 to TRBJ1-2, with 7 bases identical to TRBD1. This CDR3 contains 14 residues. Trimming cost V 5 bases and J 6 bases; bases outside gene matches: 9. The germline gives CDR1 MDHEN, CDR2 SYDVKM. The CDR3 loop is CASSPGRGLDGYTF. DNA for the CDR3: TGTGCCAGCAGTCCGGGAAGGGGGCTAGATGGCTACACCTTC.

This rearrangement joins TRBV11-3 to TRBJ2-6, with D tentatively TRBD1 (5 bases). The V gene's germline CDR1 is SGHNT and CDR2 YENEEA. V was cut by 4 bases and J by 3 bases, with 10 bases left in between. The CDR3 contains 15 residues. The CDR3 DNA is TGTGCCAGCAGCTCGGACAAGGTTGGGGCCAACGTCCTGACTTTC. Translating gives CASSSDKVGANVLTF.

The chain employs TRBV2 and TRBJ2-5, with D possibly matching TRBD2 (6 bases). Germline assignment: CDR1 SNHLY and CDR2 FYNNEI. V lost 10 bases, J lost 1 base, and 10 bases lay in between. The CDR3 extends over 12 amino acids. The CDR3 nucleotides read TGTGCCACCGGCGGGACCCAAGAGACCCAGTACTTC. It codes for CATGGTQETQYF.